The T cell receptor beta chain described here comes from a study of T cell repertoires in cytomegalovirus infection. Study as a whole: Matching HLA type, along with CMV infection, was indicated by public TCR beta signatures.

Trimming stripped 2 bases from V and 3 bases from J, with 14 bases between. Germline V lookup: CDR1 MNHEY, CDR2 SVGEGT. The CDR3 contains 16 residues. TCRdb independently ran MiXCR on the reads; one entry per CDR3 protein. In the table there are 250,000 to 300,000 distinct CDR3 sequences, roughly an eighth of which are singletons. The clonotype originates from a human donor in good health (CMV status not recorded). Some clones in this sample may be carry-over from other donors' samples. Sequencing input: PBMCs. This chain joins TRBV6-2 or TRBV6-3 and TRBJ2-1, with D possibly TRBD2 on 5 matching bases. CDR3 in amino acids: CASSYPRGGYYNEQFF. The DNA of the CDR3 is TGTGCCAGCAGTTACCCCCGAGGCGGGTACTACAATGAGCAGTTCTTC.